Listed here are 13 T cell receptor beta chains from one sample, sequenced in a study of blood T cell repertoires in COVID-19. Some clones are missing from TCRdb's copy, which holds only in-frame ones; the method was immunoSEQ multiplex PCR. The sample yields roughly 500,000 clones, around 85% seen once. Sequenced material: peripheral blood. The receptors shown here come from a human donor in a cohort sampled during active COVID-19.

This sequence joins TRBV3-1 (or the pseudogene TRBV3-2) and TRBJ2-7; D not resolved. From germline, CDR1 is LGHDT and CDR2 YNNKEL (reference sequence). V was cut by 2 bases and J by 4 bases, with 6 bases left in between. The CDR3 spans 12 residues. CDR3 amino acids: CASSQTVYEQYF. DNA for the CDR3: TGTGCCAGCAGCCAAACGGTTTACGAGCAGTACTTC.

The chain combines TRBV7-2 with TRBJ2-7; a weak D match, TRBD2 (6 bases). The V end lost 2 bases, the J end lost 2 bases, and 16 bases lay between the germline ends. The CDR3 is 16 residues long. The germline V gene encodes CDR1 SGHTA and CDR2 FQGNSA. The chain's CDR3 is CASSLWAAGSPYEQYF. The CDR3 nucleotides read TGTGCCAGCAGCTTATGGGCAGCGGGTTCCCCCTACGAGCAGTACTTC.

The V call is TRBV6-5, the J call TRBJ2-3; 14 bases are shared with TRBD2. The V gene's germline CDR1 is MNHEY and CDR2 SVGAGI. There are 14 residues in the CDR3. V shed 6 bases and J 5 bases; nucleotides not matched to a gene: 1. The CDR3 protein is CASSGLAGGDTQYF. The CDR3 nucleotides read TGTGCCAGCAGCGGACTAGCGGGAGGAGATACGCAGTATTTT.

The chain is built from TRBV5-6 and TRBJ2-2; 8 positions agree with TRBD1. The V and J ends lost 4 bases and 2 bases, in that order; junction bases with no gene match: 7. The CDR3 is 16 residues long. Looked up from germline, CDR1 is SGHDT and CDR2 is YYEEEE. CDR3 amino acids: CASSPGDRGNTGELFF. The CDR3, as DNA: TGTGCCAGCAGCCCCGGAGACAGGGGAAACACCGGGGAGCTGTTTTTT.

This rearrangement joins TRBV27 to TRBJ2-1; 9 bases agree with TRBD2. After removal of 5 bases from V and 5 bases from J, the junction contained 7 bases not matched to a gene. This CDR3 contains 15 residues. The V gene's germline CDR1 is MNHEY and CDR2 SMNVEV (reference sequence). The CDR3 loop is CASSPPGGRDNEQFF. CDR3 DNA sequence: TGTGCCAGCAGTCCCCCGGGCGGGAGGGACAATGAGCAGTTCTTC.

The rearrangement links TRBV30 to TRBJ2-7; D gene unclear. Germline loops: CDR1 GTSNPN, CDR2 SVGIG (reference sequence). The CDR3 totals 12 residues. Trimming left V 1 base short and J 6 bases short, with 10 bases between. The CDR3 region is CAWSALGREQYF. CDR3 nucleotide sequence: TGTGCCTGGAGTGCCCTTGGCCGCGAGCAGTACTTC.

This CDR3 reads CASSFQAYGYTF. In DNA, the CDR3 is TGTGCCAGTAGTTTCCAGGCCTATGGCTACACCTTC. The chain couples TRBV19 to TRBJ1-2; D is uncertain. V shed 5 bases and J shed 4 bases, with 8 bases lying between them. The CDR3 spans 12 residues. The V gene's germline CDR1 is LNHDA and CDR2 SQIVND (reference sequence).

The rearrangement joins TRBV7-9 to TRBJ2-7, with a tentative D call TRBD2 (7 bases). The CDR3 has 16 residues. V was pared by 5 bases and J by 1 base, with 18 bases between. CDR1 is SEHNR and CDR2 is FQNEAQ in the germline V gene (reference sequence). CDR3 sequence: CASSQGRGVHSYEQYF. The CDR3 DNA reads as TGTGCCAGCAGCCAGGGGAGGGGGGTTCATTCCTACGAGCAGTACTTC.

Here the CDR3 DNA reads TGTGCCACCAGCCCGAAGCTAGTTTCTTCGGCGCAGTATTTT. It specifies CATSPKLVSSAQYF. The rearrangement links TRBV15 to TRBJ2-3; D not resolved. Trimming shortened V by 5 bases and J by 10 bases, and 19 bases separated the two germline ends. CDR3 size: 14 residues. Germline lookup yields CDR1 LNHNV and CDR2 YYDKDF (reference sequence).

This clone was detected ten times or more. V is TRBV30 and J is TRBJ1-1; 8 bases are a match to TRBD1. This CDR3 contains 15 residues. Unmatched junction bases numbered 10, after V lost 4 bases and J lost 3 bases. Germline V gene lookup returns CDR1 GTSNPN and CDR2 SVGIG (reference sequence). For the CDR3, the DNA is TGTGCCTGGAAGGAGACAGGGGCTCAATACACTGAAGCTTTCTTT. Translated: CAWKETGAQYTEAFF.

The chain links TRBV24-1 to TRBJ2-1, with TRBD1 matching 10 bases. Trimming took 5 bases from V and 3 from J; bases not matched to a gene: 9. This CDR3 contains 17 residues. Germline V gene data show CDR1 as KGHDR and CDR2 as SFDVKD. The CDR3 DNA is TGTGCCACCAGTGTCCCCGGGACAGGGGCCGGCTACAATGAGCAGTTCTTC. Residues: CATSVPGTGAGYNEQFF.

The chain is built from TRBV5-1 and TRBJ2-1; 16 positions agree with TRBD2. The CDR3 totals 17 residues. With V trimmed by 3 bases and J by 8 bases, 8 bases remained unmatched. Looked up from germline, CDR1 is SGHRS and CDR2 is YFSETQ. CDR3 residues: CASSSGLAGGYEDEQFF. In DNA form, the CDR3 reads TGCGCCAGCAGCTCGGGACTAGCGGGGGGGTATGAGGATGAGCAGTTCTTC.

This clone appeared a single time. The chain employs TRBV2 and TRBJ2-1; 8 nucleotides line up with TRBD2. V lost 5 bases, J lost 5 bases, and 8 bases stayed unmatched. Germline values: CDR1 SNHLY, CDR2 FYNNEI. The CDR3 spans 15 residues. The CDR3 is CASSPRTSRNNEQFF. CDR3 nucleotides: TGTGCCAGCAGTCCTCGGACTAGCCGGAACAATGAGCAGTTCTTC.